What follows are 25 T cell receptor beta chains derived from one specimen sequenced in a study of blood T cell repertoires in COVID-19. Here immunoSEQ multiplex PCR was the method, and the copy in TCRdb shows in-frame clones only, minus some. The sample contains 350,000 to 400,000 clones, roughly 90% of which appear only once. The source material was peripheral blood. The receptors shown here come from a woman in her twenties or thirties with COVID-19, enrolled during active disease.

V and J are TRBV12-3 or TRBV12-4 and TRBJ1-1; 10 positions match TRBD1. The CDR3 is 12 residues long. V trimming: 6 bases; J trimming: 7 bases; junction bases outside the gene matches: 2. CDR3 in DNA: TGTGCCAGCAGCTGGGACAGGGGTGAAGCTTTCTTT. This encodes CASSWDRGEAFF.

The chain carries TRBV5-4 and TRBJ1-1; D perhaps matches TRBD1 (6 bases). Germline-derived CDR1 and CDR2 are SGHNT and YYREEE (reference sequence). The CDR3 has 15 amino acids. V was clipped by 3 bases and J by 1 base, with 13 bases between them. Here the CDR3 DNA reads TGTGCCAGCAGCTCCCCACCGGACAGGAACACTGAAGCTTTCTTT. It codes for CASSSPPDRNTEAFF.

Comments on this clone: Other DNA sequences in the same sample also yield this CDR3. This sequence joins TRBV6-5 and TRBJ1-2; D is ambiguous. V lost 7 bases, J lost 2 bases, and 5 bases lay in between. This CDR3 has 11 residues. Germline V gene data show CDR1 as MNHEY and CDR2 as SVGAGI. CDR3 coding DNA: TGTGCCAGCACAGGAAACTATGGCTACACCTTC. Protein sequence: CASTGNYGYTF.

The chain joins TRBV6-1 to TRBJ1-4; D is uncertain. With 0 bases removed from V and 4 bases from J, the gap between germline ends came to 3 bases. CDR3 length equals 13 residues. CDR1 and CDR2 from the germline V gene are MNHNS and SASEGT. Here the CDR3 DNA reads TGTGCCAGCAGTGAAGCCGGTAATGAAAAACTGTTTTTT. Translating gives CASSEAGNEKLFF.

This chain links TRBV11-3 with TRBJ2-2, with a possible D match to TRBD2 (5 bases). Trimming took 4 bases from V and 0 from J, leaving 6 bases between them. The CDR3 has 14 amino acids. Germline CDR1 SGHNT, CDR2 YENEEA. The CDR3 loop is CASSSAANTGELFF. The CDR3 nucleotides are TGTGCCAGCAGCTCAGCGGCGAACACCGGGGAGCTGTTTTTT.

The chain recombines TRBV7-2 with TRBJ1-2; 7 nucleotides agree with TRBD1. The V segment lost 0 bases and the J segment 4 bases; nucleotides outside the gene matches: 8. Per germline, CDR1 SGHTA and CDR2 FQGNSA. The CDR3 totals 16 residues. This CDR3 is CASSLATGEVVYGYTF. CDR3 nucleotides: TGTGCCAGCAGCTTAGCCACAGGGGAGGTGGTCTATGGCTACACCTTC.

V usage is TRBV5-4 and J usage is TRBJ2-1; 8 positions agree with TRBD2. CDR1 is SGHNT, CDR2 YYREEE, per germline (reference sequence). With V trimmed by 6 bases and J by 9 bases, 14 bases remained unmatched. The CDR3 consists of 15 residues. CDR3 in amino acids: CASMAGGPPWVEQFF. The CDR3 bases are TGTGCCAGCATGGCGGGGGGTCCCCCCTGGGTTGAGCAGTTCTTC.

The chain links TRBV27 to TRBJ1-1, with D possibly matching TRBD1 (6 bases). V gave up 6 bases and J gave up 1 base, with 15 bases separating them. The germline V gene has CDR1 MNHEY and CDR2 SMNVEV (reference sequence). The length of the CDR3 is 15 residues. This CDR3 reads CASRWGGRGNTEAFF. As DNA, the CDR3 is TGTGCCAGCAGGTGGGGGGGGCGGGGGAACACTGAAGCTTTCTTT.

The gene calls are TRBV2 and TRBJ2-1; a possible D gene is TRBD1 (5 bases). This CDR3 has 11 residues. Trimming left V 2 bases short and J 11 bases short, with 7 bases between. The V gene's germline CDR1 is SNHLY and CDR2 FYNNEI. CDR3 protein: CASSETGQQFF. As DNA, the CDR3 is TGTGCCAGCAGTGAAACAGGACAGCAGTTCTTC.

The chain carries TRBV4-1 and TRBJ2-3; 13 positions agree with TRBD2. V lost 4 bases, J lost 2 bases, and 6 bases stayed unmatched. There are 17 residues in the CDR3. Germline-derived CDR1 and CDR2 are MGHRA and YSYEKL. The DNA of the CDR3 is TGCGCCAGCAGCCGAGAGACTAGCGGGGGGCCCACAGATACGCAGTATTTT. Its protein is CASSRETSGGPTDTQYF.

The chain has TRBV29-1 and TRBJ2-2; 9 bases align to TRBD1. This CDR3 is 14 amino acids long. Germline V gene data show CDR1 as SQVTM and CDR2 as ANQGSEA. V was pared by 5 bases and J by 2 bases, with 3 bases of the junction left unmatched. CDR3 sequence (DNA): TGCAGCGTTCGACAGGGGGAAAACACCGGGGAGCTGTTTTTT. Translation gives CSVRQGENTGELFF.

The V call is TRBV6-5, the J call TRBJ1-2; 8 positions agree with TRBD1. Germline CDR1 MNHEY, CDR2 SVGAGI. There are 14 residues in the CDR3. J was trimmed by 7 bases and V by 5 bases; bases with no gene match: 9. The CDR3 reads CASSPRTGRFGYTF. In DNA form, the CDR3 reads TGTGCCAGCAGTCCCCGGACAGGGCGATTTGGCTACACCTTC.

This chain uses TRBV21-1 with TRBJ1-5. TRBV21-1 is termed a pseudogene. The CDR3 runs 16 residues. The CDR3 nucleotides read TGTGCCAGCAGCAAAGGTCAGACTTATAGCAATCAGCCCCAGCATTTT. Encoded protein: CASSKGQTYSNQPQHF.

The chain employs TRBV4-3 and TRBJ2-7, with D maybe TRBD2 (6 bases). This CDR3 comprises 13 residues. Germline CDR1 and CDR2: LGHNA and YSLEER. Deletions cut 0 bases from V and 4 bases from J, with 7 bases between. CDR3 residues: CASSQDSGYEQYF. The CDR3 DNA reads TGCGCCAGCAGCCAAGATAGCGGATACGAGCAGTACTTC.

The rearrangement uses TRBV6-1 and TRBJ1-5; the D gene is possibly TRBD1 (5 bases). CDR3 length: 14 amino acids. Per germline, CDR1 MNHNS and CDR2 SASEGT. The V end lost 1 base, the J end lost 7 bases, and 11 bases lay between the germline ends. CDR3 coding DNA: TGTGCCAGCAGTGAAGGGGGCAGGTGGCAGCCCCAGCATTTT. Protein: CASSEGGRWQPQHF.

This chain joins TRBV10-3 and TRBJ2-1; TRBD2 matches at 9 bases. CDR1 and CDR2 (germline): ENHRY, SYGVKD. V lost 7 bases and J lost 7; bases outside the gene matches: 5. The CDR3 contains 13 residues. CDR3 DNA sequence: TGTGCCATCAATAGCGGGAGTTTTAATGAGCAGTTCTTC. Its protein product is CAINSGSFNEQFF.

The table lists this clone with a count of one. DNA for the CDR3: TGCGCCAGCAGCCAAGAAAGCGATCTAGCGGGGATACTTTACAATGAGCAGTTCTTC. Translated: CASSQESDLAGILYNEQFF. V usage is TRBV4-3 and J usage is TRBJ2-1, with 9 bases lining up with TRBD2. Germline assignment: CDR1 LGHNA and CDR2 YSLEER. The CDR3 has 19 residues. The trim removed 0 bases at V and 4 bases at J, leaving 13 bases unmatched.

The rearrangement uses TRBV25-1 and TRBJ1-1; 7 bases fit TRBD1. The CDR3 has 15 residues. Germline V CDR1 and CDR2: MGHDK, SYGVNS. V lost 4 bases to trimming and J lost 6 bases; unmatched junction nucleotides: 11. CDR3 DNA sequence: TGTGCCAGCAGTGCCACGACAGGGAGTCCCCCTGAAGCTTTCTTT. Translating gives CASSATTGSPPEAFF.

V usage is TRBV19 and J usage is TRBJ1-3; unclear D gene. CDR1 and CDR2 from the germline V gene are LNHDA and SQIVND (reference sequence). CDR3 length: 17 residues. Trimming shortened V by 4 bases and J by 0 bases, and 16 bases separated the two germline ends. CDR3 loop: CASSNSQDRDSGNTIYF. CDR3 nucleotide sequence: TGTGCCAGTAGTAACTCTCAAGACCGGGACTCTGGAAACACCATATATTTT.

J is TRBJ1-2 and V is TRBV4-1; D is undetermined. Germline V lookup: CDR1 MGHRA, CDR2 YSYEKL. V lost 4 bases and J 4 bases, leaving 16 bases between the germline ends. This CDR3 has 15 amino acids. The CDR3 region is CASSPPAGSLYGYTF. CDR3 nucleotides: TGCGCCAGCAGCCCTCCCGCGGGCTCTCTCTATGGCTACACCTTC.

The chain recombines TRBV5-1 with TRBJ2-1; 9 bases are shared with TRBD2. CDR3 size: 15 residues. Germline lookup yields CDR1 SGHRS and CDR2 YFSETQ. V dropped 2 bases and J dropped 4; count of bases not matched to a gene: 4. The chain's CDR3 is CASSFGAGGYNEQFF. The CDR3 DNA reads as TGCGCCAGCAGCTTCGGAGCGGGGGGATACAATGAGCAGTTCTTC.

V is TRBV20-1 and J is TRBJ1-6, with a tentative D call TRBD1 (5 bases). The CDR3 consists of 16 residues. Deletions cut 3 bases from V and 0 bases from J, with 12 bases between. From germline, CDR1 is DFQATT and CDR2 SNEGSKA (reference sequence). The CDR3 DNA is TGCAGTGCTAGTAGTGGGGGGAGCTCCTATAATTCACCCCTCCACTTT. Translating it yields CSASSGGSSYNSPLHF.

This chain joins TRBV6-5 and TRBJ1-5; D ambiguous. The CDR3 consists of 15 residues. Germline assignment: CDR1 MNHEY and CDR2 SVGAGI. V was cut by 2 bases and J by 5 bases, with 13 bases left in between. The CDR3 coding sequence is TGTGCCAGCAGTTACATTTGTACACCCGATCAGCCCCAGCATTTT. Translating gives CASSYICTPDQPQHF.

The chain links TRBV12-3 or TRBV12-4 to TRBJ2-7, with D possibly matching TRBD1 (7 bases). This CDR3 contains 13 residues. V was cut by 6 bases and J by 5 bases, with 14 bases left in between. CDR3 sequence reads: CASSQGGFDEQYV. The CDR3 DNA reads TGTGCCAGCAGCCAGGGGGGCTTCGACGAGCAGTACGTC.

This chain connects TRBV3-1 (or the pseudogene TRBV3-2) to TRBJ2-4, with 14 bases aligning to TRBD2. CDR1 and CDR2 from the germline V gene are LGHDT and YNNKEL (reference sequence). Germline trimming cut 0 bases from V and 8 bases from J; bases unmatched to any gene: 3. This CDR3 comprises 16 residues. The DNA for the CDR3 is TGTGCCAGCAGCCAAGAGGGACTAGCGGGGGCGGACATTCAGTACTTC. Protein: CASSQEGLAGADIQYF.